This entry lists 32 T cell receptor beta chains sequenced from one sample in a study of T-cell reconstitution after alpha-beta-depleted transplantation in children. During its preparation, the TCRbeta library received unique molecular identifiers. TCRdb passed the PCR reads through MiXCR, listing each CDR3 protein once. Of over 200,000 distinct CDR3 sequences listed, around 9.6% were seen once; the top ten hold around 6.2%. This sample comprised PBMCs from the stem cell graft donor, obtained from the stem cell graft. These receptors came from a human donor who donated a stem cell graft to a child with acute lymphoblastic leukemia.

This sequence joins TRBV5-1 and TRBJ2-5; D is undetermined. Germline V gives CDR1 SGHRS, CDR2 YFSETQ. Trimming pared 0 bases from V and 2 bases from J, leaving 14 bases between. The CDR3 spans 16 residues. Here the CDR3 reads CASSLGLQNRQETQYF. CDR3 in DNA: TGCGCCAGCAGCTTGGGCCTACAGAATCGGCAAGAGACCCAGTACTTC.

This clonotype was counted many times. The rearrangement links TRBV2 to TRBJ1-4; TRBD1 might be the D (5 bases). Per the germline V gene, CDR1 is SNHLY and CDR2 is FYNNEI. CDR3 length equals 15 residues. Trimming cost V 7 bases and J 4 bases, with 16 bases left between them. The CDR3 is CASTLGGVGNEKLFF. CDR3 DNA: TGTGCCAGCACGCTCGGGGGGGTTGGTAATGAAAAACTGTTTTTT. Drawing the rest from reference TRBV2 and TRBJ1-4, the complete variable domain is EPEVTQTPSHQVTQMGQEVILRCVPISNHLYFYWYRQILGQKVEFLVSFYNNEISEKSEIFDDQFSVERPDGSNFTLKIRSTKLEDSAMYFCASTLGGVGNEKLFFGSGTQLSVL.

This clonotype was seen a few times. CDR3 loop: CASRTEAFF. In DNA form, the CDR3 reads TGTGCCAGCAGAACTGAAGCTTTCTTT. This chain uses TRBV6-1 with TRBJ1-1; no clear D gene. The CDR3 spans 9 residues. Germline V gene sequence: CDR1 MNHNS, CDR2 SASEGT. V gave up 6 bases and J gave up 5 bases, with 1 base separating them.

This clonotype has ten or more counts. The chain has TRBV5-1 and TRBJ1-1; D is unresolved. CDR3 length: 13 amino acids. Germline-derived CDR1 and CDR2 are SGHRS and YFSETQ. V dropped 3 bases and J dropped 2 bases, with 8 bases sitting between them. CDR3 sequence: CASSSESNTEAFF. The CDR3 nucleotides are TGCGCCAGCAGCTCAGAGAGTAACACTGAAGCTTTCTTT.

This clonotype was detected only a few times. The CDR3 is CASSQGEGAGNSPLHF. DNA of the CDR3: TGTGCCAGCAGCCAAGGGGAGGGGGCAGGGAATTCACCCCTCCACTTT. The gene calls are TRBV3-1 and TRBJ1-6; 7 bases match TRBD1. Germline-derived CDR1 and CDR2 are LGHDT and YNNKEL (reference sequence). V lost 1 base, J lost 7 bases, and 7 bases stayed unmatched. The CDR3 spans 16 residues.

The chain is built from TRBV20-1 and TRBJ2-3; the match to TRBD2 covers 13 bases. This CDR3 has 16 amino acids. The V gene's germline CDR1 is DFQATT and CDR2 SNEGSKA (reference sequence). Trimming removed 7 bases from V and 2 bases from J; junction bases left unmatched: 9. The CDR3 region is CSGAGLAGRSTDTQYF. CDR3 coding DNA: TGCAGTGGGGCGGGACTAGCGGGGCGATCCACAGATACGCAGTATTTT.

The J gene is TRBJ1-1, the V gene TRBV27, with 7 bases matching TRBD1. The J segment lost 10 bases and the V segment lost 5 bases, leaving 16 bases of the junction unmatched. Germline CDR1 reads MNHEY; CDR2 reads SMNVEV (reference sequence). The CDR3 is made up of 15 amino acids. The CDR3 DNA reads as TGTGCCAGCAGTGCCTCCTTTCAGGGGGGGGAAGGAGCTTTCTTT. Translated, it gives CASSASFQGGEGAFF.

The CDR3 nucleotides are TGCGCCAGCAGCTTGGGGTTTCGCGAAAAACTGTTTTTT. This sequence encodes CASSLGFREKLFF. This chain links TRBV5-1 with TRBJ1-4; D is ambiguous. CDR3 length: 13 amino acids. V lost 0 bases and J 8 bases, leaving 8 bases between the germline ends. Germline loops: CDR1 SGHRS, CDR2 YFSETQ.

The sample holds many counts of this clonotype. V usage is TRBV7-2 and J usage is TRBJ1-6; D is perhaps TRBD1 (5 bases). CDR3 length: 17 residues. Germline values: CDR1 SGHTA, CDR2 FQGNSA. V gave up 2 bases and J gave up 5 bases, with 16 bases separating them. The DNA of the CDR3 is TGTGCCAGCAGCTTAAGGGGAATCAGGCCGGATAATTCACCCCTCCACTTT. Residues: CASSLRGIRPDNSPLHF.

The chain carries TRBV12-3 or TRBV12-4 and TRBJ2-7; 7 positions match TRBD1. V lost 4 bases and J lost 1; bases outside the gene matches: 7. The length of the CDR3 is 15 residues. CDR3 sequence reads: CASSSPGTESYEQYF. The CDR3 DNA is TGTGCCAGCAGTTCCCCGGGGACAGAGTCCTACGAGCAGTACTTC.

This clonotype was detected ten times or more. This chain connects TRBV5-6 to TRBJ1-1; D unresolved. Germline CDR1 SGHDT, CDR2 YYEEEE. V lost 1 base and J 5 bases, leaving 9 bases between the germline ends. The CDR3 length is 13 residues. The CDR3 loop is CASSLYGRTEAFF. The CDR3 DNA is TGTGCCAGCAGCTTGTACGGGAGGACTGAAGCTTTCTTT.

This clonotype has at least ten counts. This rearrangement joins TRBV13 to TRBJ2-5; tentatively, D is TRBD2 (6 bases). The germline CDR1 and CDR2 sequences are PRHDT and FYEKMQ (reference sequence). Trimming pared 5 bases from V and 0 bases from J, leaving 13 bases between. This CDR3 has 15 amino acids. CDR3: CASSPSRGYQETQYF. The DNA for the CDR3 is TGTGCCAGCAGCCCTTCGCGGGGTTACCAAGAGACCCAGTACTTC.

This clonotype was counted a few times. The chain links TRBV29-1 to TRBJ1-3; D not certain. The length of the CDR3 is 16 residues. Per the germline V gene, CDR1 is SQVTM and CDR2 is ANQGSEA. V was trimmed by 4 bases and J by 0 bases, leaving 16 bases between them. Here the CDR3 DNA reads TGCAGCGTTGTGTCCCCGGACCCCAGCTCTGGAAACACCATATATTTT. This gives the protein CSVVSPDPSSGNTIYF. Based on the CDR3 plus reference TRBV29-1 and TRBJ1-3, the full variable domain is SAVISQKPSRDICQRGTSLTIQCQVDSQVTMMFWYRQQPGQSLTLIATANQGSEATYESGFVIDKFPISRPNLTFSTLTVSNMSPEDSSIYLCSVVSPDPSSGNTIYFGEGSWLTVV.

This clonotype was seen at least ten times. The chain is built from TRBV27 and TRBJ2-7; D remains unclear. With 0 bases removed from V and 6 bases from J, the gap between germline ends came to 6 bases. CDR3 size: 12 residues. Germline V gene data show CDR1 as MNHEY and CDR2 as SMNVEV (reference sequence). The CDR3 protein is CASSLSAGEQYF. The CDR3 coding sequence is TGTGCCAGCAGTTTATCGGCCGGCGAGCAGTACTTC.

This clonotype was seen more than once but under ten times. V and J are TRBV5-8 and TRBJ1-1; perhaps TRBD1 as D (5 bases). The germline V and J ends were trimmed by 3 bases and 1 base, with 10 bases remaining between them. CDR1 is SGHTS and CDR2 is YDEGEE in the germline V gene. The CDR3 totals 14 residues. DNA of the CDR3: TGTGCCAGCAGCTGGGACGCGCAGAACACTGAAGCTTTCTTT. It is translated as CASSWDAQNTEAFF.

This clonotype has more than one count but fewer than ten. The junction differs from germline at one of its ends, possibly a read error. The J gene is TRBJ2-2, the V gene TRBV6-5, with 7 bases that match TRBD1. Germline V gene data show CDR1 as MNHEY and CDR2 as SVGAGI. The CDR3 is 14 residues long. In DNA form, the CDR3 reads TGTGCCAGCAGTACGGACAGGAACTCCGGGGAGCTGTTTTTT. Its translation: CASSTDRNSGELFF.

Many counts were recorded for this clonotype. The chain recombines TRBV2 with TRBJ2-7; no firm D call. This CDR3 spans 13 amino acids. Germline lookup yields CDR1 SNHLY and CDR2 FYNNEI. Trimming left V 3 bases short and J 3 bases short, with 9 bases between. CDR3 amino acids: CASSELKDYEQYF. Here the CDR3 DNA reads TGTGCCAGCAGTGAGCTGAAAGACTACGAGCAGTACTTC.

This clonotype was seen only a few times. The chain joins TRBV7-9 to TRBJ1-5, with D hard to call. V lost 5 bases, J lost 8 bases, and 13 bases lay in between. Germline CDR1 reads SEHNR; CDR2 reads FQNEAQ (reference sequence). This CDR3 region has 13 residues. CDR3 residues: CASSLKGNEPQHF. The DNA for the CDR3 is TGTGCCAGCAGCCTGAAAGGGAATGAGCCCCAGCATTTT.

The sample holds a few counts of this clonotype. V usage is TRBV20-1 and J usage is TRBJ2-7; 9 bases match TRBD1. The CDR3 totals 15 residues. Germline CDR1 is DFQATT and CDR2 is SNEGSKA (reference sequence). V gave up 5 bases and J gave up 6 bases; unmatched junction bases: 14. CDR3 sequence (DNA): TGCAGTGCTCAATCTGCGGGGACAGGGAGCGGCGAGCAGTACTTC. This encodes CSAQSAGTGSGEQYF.

This clonotype occurred a few times. The J gene is TRBJ1-2, the V gene TRBV27; D perhaps matches TRBD1 (6 bases). The CDR3 has 14 amino acids. Germline V gene data show CDR1 as MNHEY and CDR2 as SMNVEV (reference sequence). V was trimmed by 3 bases and J by 6 bases, leaving 14 bases between them. The CDR3, as DNA: TGTGCCAGCAGTTTCCTAAGGGGGACACATGGCTACACCTTC. Translating gives CASSFLRGTHGYTF.

A remark on this clonotype: This may come from a read error, since a much larger clone is one base off. The genes are TRBV4-2 and TRBJ2-1; D may be TRBD2 (7 bases). The CDR3 covers 17 residues. CDR1 and CDR2 (germline): LGHNA, YNFKEQ. The CDR3 sequence: CASSQEVGGGSYSEQFF. The CDR3 DNA reads TGTGCCAGCAGCCAAGAGGTAGGGGGGGGGTCCTACAGTGAGCAGTTCTTC.

This rearrangement joins TRBV7-6 to TRBJ2-2; D is unclear. Germline V lookup: CDR1 SGHVS, CDR2 FNYEAQ. The CDR3 length is 13 residues. V was trimmed by 4 bases and J by 7 bases, leaving 10 bases between them. DNA for the CDR3: TGTGCCAGCAGCTCCGCACGGTACGGGGAGCTGTTTTTT. This translates into CASSSARYGELFF.

This clonotype was detected many times. The chain carries TRBV4-1 and TRBJ2-5, with TRBD2 matching 7 bases. This CDR3 contains 15 residues. Trimming at V came to 4 bases and at J to 1 base, leaving 6 bases not matched to a gene. Germline assignment: CDR1 MGHRA and CDR2 YSYEKL. CDR3 region: CASSPTPSGQETQYF. Here the CDR3 DNA reads TGCGCCAGCAGCCCTACCCCTAGCGGCCAAGAGACCCAGTACTTC.

This clonotype was seen many times. The genes are TRBV6-2 or TRBV6-3 and TRBJ2-2, with 9 bases lining up with TRBD1. The CDR3 totals 16 residues. Germline CDR1 reads MNHEY; CDR2 reads SVGEGT. V lost 7 bases to trimming and J lost 1 base; unmatched junction nucleotides: 7. The CDR3 bases are TGTGCCAGCAATCCACCGGGACAGGGGAACACCGGGGAGCTGTTTTTT. Amino acids: CASNPPGQGNTGELFF.

This clonotype was seen only a few times. CDR3 in amino acids: CSVESGQGTEAFF. Here the CDR3 DNA reads TGCAGCGTTGAGTCTGGACAGGGAACTGAAGCTTTCTTT. The chain recombines TRBV29-1 with TRBJ1-1; 8 bases fit TRBD1. This CDR3 spans 13 amino acids. Germline CDR1 is SQVTM and CDR2 is ANQGSEA. With V trimmed by 3 bases and J by 5 bases, 5 bases remained unmatched.

V is TRBV19 and J is TRBJ1-1; D possibly corresponds to TRBD1 (5 bases). Germline V gene data show CDR1 as LNHDA and CDR2 as SQIVND (reference sequence). V gave up 6 bases and J gave up 5 bases, with 13 bases separating them. CDR3 length equals 13 residues. Here the CDR3 DNA reads TGTGCCAGTAGATACCCGGGACGGACTGAAGCTTTCTTT. Its protein is CASRYPGRTEAFF.

This clonotype has a handful of counts. The chain carries TRBV7-8 and TRBJ2-1; TRBD2 aligns across 11 bases. With V trimmed by 5 bases and J by 8 bases, 11 bases remained unmatched. CDR1 and CDR2 from the germline V gene are SGHVS and FQNEAQ. The CDR3 runs to 16 residues. The CDR3 loop reads CASSRKASGGPYEQFF. The CDR3 DNA is TGTGCCAGCAGCAGAAAAGCTAGCGGGGGGCCGTATGAGCAGTTCTTC.

This clonotype has ten or more counts. The chain is built from TRBV7-9 and TRBJ1-5; TRBD1 is a possible D gene (5 bases). The ends were cut back, 2 bases at V and 0 bases at J, with 11 bases in the middle. Germline lookup yields CDR1 SEHNR and CDR2 FQNEAQ (reference sequence). CDR3 length: 16 amino acids. In nucleotides, the CDR3 is TGTGCCAGCAGCTTATCGTCGGGGGGTAGCAATCAGCCCCAGCATTTT. As protein: CASSLSSGGSNQPQHF.

The sample holds many counts of this clonotype. The rearrangement uses TRBV14 and TRBJ2-3; D ambiguous. The CDR3 sequence is 16 residues long. V was clipped by 4 bases and J by 1 base, with 15 bases between them. Germline CDR1 reads SGHDN; CDR2 reads FVKESK. For the CDR3, the DNA is TGTGCCAGCAGCCCCCCAGGATTATTGGGCACAGATACGCAGTATTTT. This translates into CASSPPGLLGTDTQYF.

This clonotype was seen a few times. V and J are TRBV6-2 or TRBV6-3 and TRBJ1-1, with TRBD1 identical over 9 bases. The trim removed 6 bases at V and 5 bases at J, leaving 19 bases unmatched. From germline, CDR1 is MNHEY and CDR2 SVGEGT. The CDR3 contains 18 residues. The CDR3 nucleotides read TGTGCCAGCAGGCGGGATGGGGGGACAGGGTATTCGAAAACTGAAGCTTTCTTT. Its protein product is CASRRDGGTGYSKTEAFF.

At least ten counts were recorded for this clonotype. The J gene is TRBJ1-1, the V gene TRBV12-3 or TRBV12-4; D is perhaps TRBD1 (5 bases). The ends were cut back, 4 bases at V and 9 bases at J, with 9 bases in the middle. The CDR3 has 11 amino acids. The CDR3 DNA sequence: TGTGCCAGCAGTTCCTCAGGGAAAGCTTTCTTT. It is translated as CASSSSGKAFF.

This clonotype was seen a handful of times. The chain links TRBV5-1 to TRBJ1-2; D gene unclear. Germline-derived CDR1 and CDR2 are SGHRS and YFSETQ. The length of the CDR3 is 13 residues. Deletions cut 3 bases from V and 5 bases from J, with 11 bases between. The CDR3 reads CASSSAGRYGYTF. In DNA form, the CDR3 reads TGCGCCAGCAGCTCAGCCGGGAGGTATGGCTACACCTTC.